The 16 T cell receptor beta chains reported below all come from one sample, sequenced in a study of blood T cells in healthy people across ages. Sample-barcoded 5' priming and a J-beta primer mix drove a second PCR of roughly 7 to 11 cycles. TCRdb re-analysed the 5' RACE reads in MiXCR, keeping a single row per CDR3 protein. The repertoire holds approximately 810,000 distinct CDR3 sequences, with approximately 35% as singletons. The source material was blood. The receptor source for this set is a young man in good health.

This clonotype was observed a handful of times. The chain combines TRBV12-3 or TRBV12-4 with TRBJ1-5; TRBD1 might be the D (6 bases). V was pared by 3 bases and J by 6 bases, with 12 bases between. This CDR3 has 14 residues. The CDR3: CASSFRQGSQPQHF. CDR3 nucleotides: TGTGCCAGCAGTTTTCGGCAGGGGAGTCAGCCCCAGCATTTT.

The rearrangement links TRBV10-3 to TRBJ1-2, with 8 bases aligning to TRBD1. The CDR3 length is 17 residues. The V and J ends lost 2 bases and 2 bases, in that order; junction bases with no gene match: 10. The germline V gene has CDR1 ENHRY and CDR2 SYGVKD. For the CDR3, the DNA is TGTGCCATCAGTGAGCCGGGACAGGAGTTTGCCAACTATGGCTACACCTTC. Translation: CAISEPGQEFANYGYTF.

This clonotype was counted between two and nine times. This chain links TRBV12-3 or TRBV12-4 with TRBJ1-1, with D possibly matching TRBD1 (5 bases). The CDR3 consists of 14 residues. Trimming cost V 0 bases and J 4 bases, with 9 bases left between them. CDR3 in amino acids: CASSLAGVTTEAFF. CDR3 nucleotide sequence: TGTGCCAGCAGTTTAGCGGGGGTGACCACTGAAGCTTTCTTT.

This clonotype was recorded only once. The chain carries TRBV9 and TRBJ2-7, with 8 positions matching TRBD2. CDR1 and CDR2 from the germline V gene are SGDLS and YYNGEE. The CDR3 runs 15 residues. V shed 4 bases, J shed 7 bases, and the junction held 13 bases outside the gene matches. DNA for the CDR3: TGTGCCAGCAGCATTAGCGGGGTGGTAAACAATGAGCAGTACTTC. It translates to CASSISGVVNNEQYF.

This rearrangement joins TRBV28 to TRBJ1-1; tentatively, D is TRBD1 (5 bases). Trimming stripped 3 bases from V and 10 bases from J, with 24 bases between. The CDR3 runs to 16 residues. The germline gives CDR1 MDHEN, CDR2 SYDVKM. CDR3 residues: CASSLSRGRVGDRAFF. In nucleotides, the CDR3 is TGTGCCAGCAGTTTGAGTCGTGGCAGAGTGGGGGATCGAGCTTTCTTT.

This clonotype was counted ten times or more. The genes are TRBV3-1 and TRBJ2-1; maybe TRBD2 (6 bases). The V end was cut by 4 bases, the J end by 9 bases, with 13 bases between. This CDR3 is 13 amino acids long. Germline-derived CDR1 and CDR2 are LGHDT and YNNKEL (reference sequence). CDR3 protein: CASSLRLVGEQFF. CDR3 bases: TGTGCCAGCAGCCTCCGACTAGTGGGTGAGCAGTTCTTC.

The chain joins TRBV12-3 or TRBV12-4 to TRBJ2-7; D remains unclear. The CDR3 length is 12 residues. V lost 1 base and J lost 3, with 4 bases in between. CDR3 bases: TGTGCCAGCAGTTTAGTCCGCTACGAGCAGTACTTC. Its protein is CASSLVRYEQYF.

In nucleotides, the CDR3 is TGTGCCAGCAGTGAAGAGGGGGGAGCTAACTATGGCTACACCTTC. Translated, it gives CASSEEGGANYGYTF. The chain uses TRBV2 and TRBJ1-2; D might be TRBD1 (6 bases). The CDR3 is made up of 15 amino acids. In germline, CDR1 is SNHLY, CDR2 FYNNEI. Between the trimmed V and J ends, which lost 1 base and 0 bases, there was a span of 9 bases.

The CDR3 loop reads CASGRDQPQHF. CDR3 DNA sequence: TGTGCCAGCGGAAGGGATCAGCCCCAGCATTTT. V and J are TRBV6-5 and TRBJ1-5; D unclear. The CDR3 has 11 residues. Trimming removed 8 bases from V and 5 bases from J, with 7 bases in between. Germline V gene data show CDR1 as MNHEY and CDR2 as SVGAGI.

This chain connects TRBV6-2 or TRBV6-3 to TRBJ2-1, with a possible D match to TRBD2 (5 bases). The germline V and J ends were trimmed by 2 bases and 4 bases, with 6 bases remaining between them. Germline V gene data show CDR1 as MNHEY and CDR2 as SVGEGT. This CDR3 region has 13 residues. CDR3 coding DNA: TGTGCCAGCAGTTACGGGGAGTACAATGAGCAGTTCTTC. This gives the protein CASSYGEYNEQFF.

V usage is TRBV29-1 and J usage is TRBJ1-2; a weak D match, TRBD1 (5 bases). Looked up from germline, CDR1 is SQVTM and CDR2 is ANQGSEA. The V and J ends lost 8 bases and 4 bases respectively, with 14 bases between them. The CDR3 sequence is 12 residues long. CDR3 loop: CSSRDSLYGYTF. In DNA form, the CDR3 reads TGCAGCTCCAGAGACAGCCTCTATGGCTACACCTTC.

The V gene is TRBV24-1, the J gene TRBJ1-1; no definite D call. Trimming cost V 4 bases and J 1 base, with 6 bases left between them. Germline V gene sequence: CDR1 KGHDR, CDR2 SFDVKD. The CDR3 totals 13 residues. The CDR3 DNA follows: TGTGCCACCAGTGACGGACGGAACACTGAAGCTTTCTTT. Translated, it gives CATSDGRNTEAFF.

The chain carries TRBV2 and TRBJ2-6; 8 nucleotides align to TRBD1. The CDR3 runs to 19 residues. Germline trimming cut 7 bases from V and 0 bases from J; bases unmatched to any gene: 14. CDR1 is SNHLY, CDR2 FYNNEI, per germline. DNA for the CDR3: TGTGCCAGCAACAAGGACAGGGCCACCTTATTCTCTGGGGCCAACGTCCTGACTTTC. It specifies CASNKDRATLFSGANVLTF.

This clonotype occurred a few times. The rearrangement uses TRBV5-1 and TRBJ1-2; unclear D gene. Germline assignment: CDR1 SGHRS and CDR2 YFSETQ. Trimming pared 0 bases from V and 4 bases from J, leaving 13 bases between. The CDR3 consists of 15 residues. CDR3 DNA sequence: TGCGCCAGCAGCTTGGCAGGACGGACTTTCTATGGCTACACCTTC. Encoded protein: CASSLAGRTFYGYTF.

The chain is built from TRBV12-3 or TRBV12-4 and TRBJ1-1, with 7 positions matching TRBD1. V shed 5 bases and J 6 bases; nucleotides not matched to a gene: 12. The CDR3 loop spans 15 amino acids. The CDR3 loop is CASSPLGQTTAEAFF. In DNA form, the CDR3 reads TGTGCCAGCAGTCCTTTGGGACAGACTACCGCTGAAGCTTTCTTT.

This sequence joins TRBV29-1 and TRBJ2-2; no reliable D call. Germline V gene sequence: CDR1 SQVTM, CDR2 ANQGSEA. The CDR3 spans 13 residues. Trimming removed 0 bases at V and 4 bases at J, with 6 bases between. CDR3 sequence reads: CSVEDAPTGELFF. The CDR3 coding sequence is TGCAGCGTTGAAGATGCCCCCACCGGGGAGCTGTTTTTT.